This T cell receptor beta chain was profiled in a study of blood T cell repertoires in COVID-19. About the research overall: What the recovered Cohort 3 donors had was two negative PCRs, clearance, or symptom resolution. The samples span acute and convalescent COVID-19 from the United States, Italy and Spain.

This CDR3 is 15 amino acids long. Deletions cut 1 base from V and 7 bases from J, with 14 bases between. From germline, CDR1 is SGHRS and CDR2 YFSETQ. In the original analysis: Amplification from reference gene primers served as the basis for estimated nucleated cell counts. Clones were read by immunoSEQ multiplex PCR, and TCRdb kept only the in-frame ones, dropping some. V, J and clone size were drawn from that table, and D and trimming were deduced from the DNA. Of about 270,000 clones in the sample, 88% are singletons; the top ten hold 2% to 2.5%. Cohorts were determined from participant-reported clinical history.

The receptor was isolated from a woman aged 55-75 years in a cohort exposed to, infected with or recovered from COVID-19 (not recorded which). The chain employs TRBV5-1 and TRBJ1-4; weak D call: TRBD1 (5 bases). Sequenced material: PBMCs or T cells enriched from blood (not recorded which). CDR3 region: CASSLSGGWGEKLFF. CDR3 coding DNA: TGCGCCAGCAGCTTGAGCGGGGGTTGGGGTGAAAAACTGTTTTTT.